Listed here is a single T cell receptor beta chain. TCRdb's copy holds only in-frame clones and misses some; the assay was immunoSEQ multiplex PCR. The sample holds approximately 170,000 clones, less than 85% seen once. The data belong to a study of blood T cell repertoires in COVID-19. Researchers sorted participants into cohorts using their self-reported clinical history. Recovered status in Cohort 3 required two negative PCRs, clearance, or symptom resolution. Sequencing input: PBMCs or T cells enriched from blood (not recorded which). The receptor comes from a woman aged 25 to 45 who had recovered from COVID-19.

CDR3 coding DNA: TGTGCCAGCAGCCCCCCTCGGGACAGGGGCGGGGAGACCCAGTACTTC. Translation: CASSPPRDRGGETQYF. The chain carries TRBV7-9 and TRBJ2-5, with 10 bases aligning to TRBD1. Germline CDR1 is SEHNR and CDR2 is FQNEAQ (reference sequence). There are 16 residues in the CDR3. The trim removed 5 bases at V and 5 bases at J, leaving 11 bases unmatched.